A single sample is the source of the 14 T cell receptor beta chains below, sequenced in a study of T cells in Graves' hyperthyroidism and ophthalmopathy. Amplified regions were TCR beta CDR3 sequences from RNA transcripts. Carried out on the TCR CDR3, a first-round RT-PCR used the HTBI primer set. TCRdb itself ran the multiplex PCR reads through MiXCR, one entry per CDR3 protein. The repertoire holds 600,000 to 700,000 distinct CDR3 sequences, with 45% as singletons. The specimen sequenced was peripheral blood or thyroid tissue (not recorded which). These receptors all stem from an adult man with Graves' disease, either hyperthyroidism or ophthalmopathy (not recorded which).

This clonotype occurred a few times. This chain uses TRBV7-9 with TRBJ1-3; 8 positions agree with TRBD1. V gave up 5 bases and J gave up 2 bases; unmatched junction bases: 5. The CDR3 length is 15 residues. CDR1 SEHNR and CDR2 FQNEAQ come from the germline V gene (reference sequence). The DNA for the CDR3 is TGTGCCAGCAGCGGGTGGACAGGGCCTGGAAACACCATATATTTT. Encoded protein: CASSGWTGPGNTIYF.

The chain carries TRBV6-5 and TRBJ1-2; possible D gene TRBD1, 6 bases. CDR1 and CDR2 (germline): MNHEY, SVGAGI. V was shortened by 6 bases and J by 2 bases, with 25 bases between the two germline ends. The CDR3 loop spans 18 amino acids. The CDR3 sequence is CASSHLLSHREVNYGYTF. Here the CDR3 DNA reads TGTGCCAGCAGCCATCTCCTCAGCCACAGGGAAGTCAACTATGGCTACACCTTC.

This clonotype occurred many times. The chain uses TRBV2 and TRBJ1-1, with D tentatively TRBD1 (5 bases). CDR3 length: 11 amino acids. Germline loops: CDR1 SNHLY, CDR2 FYNNEI. V lost 9 bases and J 1 base, leaving 6 bases between the germline ends. The CDR3 nucleotides are TGTGCCAGGGGGGGGAACACTGAAGCTTTCTTT. Translation: CARGGNTEAFF.

The chain is built from TRBV5-4 and TRBJ1-2, with D maybe TRBD1 (6 bases). Per germline, CDR1 SGHNT and CDR2 YYREEE (reference sequence). The CDR3 has 15 amino acids. Trimming removed 4 bases at V and 9 bases at J, with 22 bases between. The CDR3 nucleotides read TGTGCCAGCAGCCCCGCCTCCGGCGGACAGTATAGCTACACCTTC. Its translation is CASSPASGGQYSYTF.

This clonotype was recorded many times. V usage is TRBV2 and J usage is TRBJ2-5, with 8 bases identical to TRBD2. Germline lookup yields CDR1 SNHLY and CDR2 FYNNEI. The CDR3 has 15 residues. The J segment lost 2 bases and the V segment lost 6 bases, leaving 8 bases of the junction unmatched. CDR3 nucleotides: TGTGCCAGCAGGGACGATAGCGGGGCACAAGAGACCCAGTACTTC. Amino acids: CASRDDSGAQETQYF.

The DNA of the CDR3 is TGTGCCAGCCAACTAGCGGGGGTTACCGGGGAGCTGTTTTTT. Translating it yields CASQLAGVTGELFF. This rearrangement joins TRBV7-9 to TRBJ2-2, with 11 bases matching TRBD2. The J segment lost 5 bases and the V segment lost 8 bases, leaving 4 bases of the junction unmatched. There are 14 residues in the CDR3. The V gene's germline CDR1 is SEHNR and CDR2 FQNEAQ (reference sequence).

This clonotype was observed a single time. Written as DNA, the CDR3 is TGCAGTGCTAGAGAAGGGGCCCAGGGGACCCAGTACTTC. Translation: CSAREGAQGTQYF. This chain links TRBV20-1 with TRBJ2-5; D perhaps matches TRBD1 (5 bases). V lost 0 bases and J 7 bases, leaving 12 bases between the germline ends. CDR1 DFQATT and CDR2 SNEGSKA come from the germline V gene (reference sequence). The CDR3 totals 13 residues.

In this sample, this clonotype turned up a few times. The chain joins TRBV4-2 to TRBJ1-6; 7 nucleotides line up with TRBD1. Germline V gene data show CDR1 as LGHNA and CDR2 as YNFKEQ. V was pared by 1 base and J by 7 bases, with 1 base of the junction left unmatched. The CDR3 extends over 14 amino acids. The CDR3 spells CASSQGDRNSPLHF. The CDR3 DNA is TGTGCCAGCAGCCAAGGGGACAGAAATTCACCCCTCCACTTT.

This clonotype has only a few counts. This chain links TRBV7-2 with TRBJ2-7; D might be TRBD1 (5 bases). Trimming pared 4 bases from V and 2 bases from J, leaving 15 bases between. Per the germline V gene, CDR1 is SGHTA and CDR2 is FQGNSA. The CDR3 runs to 15 residues. CDR3 residues: CASSSSQGPAYEQYF. The CDR3 coding sequence is TGTGCCAGCAGCTCTTCCCAGGGCCCAGCCTACGAGCAGTACTTC. The whole variable domain, remainder taken from reference TRBV7-2 and TRBJ2-7, is GAGVSQSPSNKVTEKGKDVELRCDPISGHTALYWYRQSLGQGLEFLIYFQGNSAPDKSGLPSDRFSAERTGGSVSTLTIQRTQQEDSAVYLCASSSSQGPAYEQYFGPGTRLTVT.

The rearrangement uses TRBV12-3 or TRBV12-4 and TRBJ2-5; TRBD2 matches 11 bases. The DNA end is more similar to TRBJ2-7, so the J call may be wrong. The CDR3 covers 15 residues. The CDR3 loop is CASSLSGGESYEQYF. The CDR3, as DNA: TGTGCCAGCAGCCTTAGCGGGGGGGAGTCCTACGAGCAGTACTTC.

The chain links TRBV7-2 to TRBJ2-7, with a weak D call TRBD1 (5 bases). The CDR3 loop spans 15 amino acids. V lost 5 bases to trimming and J lost 7 bases, with 21 bases between them. Germline V CDR1 and CDR2: SGHTA, FQGNSA. The CDR3 DNA sequence: TGTGCCAGCAGCCAGACAGAGACTTCCCTGGAGGAGCAGTACTTC. It encodes CASSQTETSLEEQYF.

With regard to this clonotype: This is likely a read error, given that the CDR3 carries no conserved phenylalanine or tryptophan at its end. The chain uses TRBV10-2 and TRBJ1-1, with D unresolved. Germline lookup yields CDR1 WSHSY and CDR2 SAAADI. This CDR3 comprises 14 residues. The CDR3 loop is CAGSVIQGNTEAFL. The CDR3 DNA reads TGCGCCGGCAGTGTAATACAAGGGAACACTGAAGCTTTCCTT.

V usage is TRBV6-1 and J usage is TRBJ1-5; the D is unclear. Trimming cost V 1 base and J 10 bases, with 11 bases left between them. CDR3 length: 13 amino acids. Germline assignment: CDR1 MNHNS and CDR2 SASEGT. The CDR3 sequence: CASSEVVQSPQHF. Here the CDR3 DNA reads TGTGCCAGCAGTGAAGTGGTCCAAAGCCCCCAGCATTTT.

J is TRBJ1-6 and V is TRBV7-8; 7 bases agree with TRBD1. Trimming removed 5 bases from V and 9 bases from J; junction bases left unmatched: 7. Germline V CDR1 and CDR2: SGHVS, FQNEAQ. The CDR3 sequence is 14 residues long. The CDR3 region is CASSRAGTASPLHF. DNA for the CDR3: TGTGCCAGCAGCCGGGCCGGGACAGCTTCACCCCTCCACTTT.